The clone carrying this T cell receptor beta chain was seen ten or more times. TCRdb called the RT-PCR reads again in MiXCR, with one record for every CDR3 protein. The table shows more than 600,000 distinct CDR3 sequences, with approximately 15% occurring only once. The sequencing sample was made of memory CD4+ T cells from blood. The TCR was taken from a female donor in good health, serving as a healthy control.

The CDR3 sequence is CASSSTGLSTEAFF. CDR3 sequence (DNA): TGTGCCAGCAGCTCCACAGGGTTGAGCACTGAAGCTTTCTTT. The chain combines TRBV7-2 with TRBJ1-1; weak D call: TRBD1 (6 bases). This CDR3 has 14 residues. Trimming stripped 4 bases from V and 4 bases from J, with 13 bases between. Germline CDR1 reads SGHTA; CDR2 reads FQGNSA. The entire variable domain, with the rest obtained from reference TRBV7-2 and TRBJ1-1, is as follows: GAGVSQSPSNKVTEKGKDVELRCDPISGHTALYWYRQSLGQGLEFLIYFQGNSAPDKSGLPSDRFSAERTGGSVSTLTIQRTQQEDSAVYLCASSSTGLSTEAFFGQGTRLTVV.